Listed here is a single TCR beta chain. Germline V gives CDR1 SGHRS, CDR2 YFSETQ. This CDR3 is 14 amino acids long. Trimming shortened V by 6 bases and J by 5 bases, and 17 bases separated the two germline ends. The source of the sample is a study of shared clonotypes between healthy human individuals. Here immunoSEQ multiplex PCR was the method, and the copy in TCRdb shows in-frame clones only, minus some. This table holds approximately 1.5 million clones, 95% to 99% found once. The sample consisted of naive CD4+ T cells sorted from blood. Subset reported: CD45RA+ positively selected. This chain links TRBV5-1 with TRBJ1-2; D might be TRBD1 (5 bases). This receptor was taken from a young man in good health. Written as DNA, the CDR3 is TGCGCCAGCAAAACGCAGGGCCTGGAGTATGGCTACACCTTC. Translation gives CASKTQGLEYGYTF.